This TCR beta chain was retrieved from a study of cytomegalovirus exposure and HLA in healthy donors. Study as a whole: Unique TCRs numbering around 85 million, obtained from HLA-typed donors, made up an early data release. Notes on the study in general: Later analysis associated a missense DCLRE1C variant with TCR beta V- and J-gene trimming.

The germline V gene encodes CDR1 MNHEY and CDR2 SMNVEV (reference sequence). This CDR3 is built from 14 residues. Trimming took off 0 bases at V and 10 bases at J, with 16 bases between the two ends. This clone occurred a few times. Its cognate antigen is unknown. PCR amplification relied on 60 Vbeta primers (plus 13 Jbeta primers). Under the authors' procedure: It was a later analysis that counted approximately 81 million unique TCR beta chains, of which roughly 11 million were shared. Repertoires were generated with immunoSEQ multiplex PCR, while TCRdb's copy carries only in-frame clones and drops some. D and trimming were read from the DNA, whereas the V and J calls and clone size are those reported in that table. The data show 150,000 to 200,000 clones, with just over 75% seen just once and approximately 1% held by the top ten.

J is TRBJ2-7 and V is TRBV27; maybe TRBD2 (6 bases). The specimen sequenced was PBMCs. The sequence was obtained from a woman in her forties in good health and CMV-seronegative. The CDR3, as DNA: TGTGCCAGCAGTTTATCGGGCCCGTGGGGGGATCAGTACTTC. Residues: CASSLSGPWGDQYF.